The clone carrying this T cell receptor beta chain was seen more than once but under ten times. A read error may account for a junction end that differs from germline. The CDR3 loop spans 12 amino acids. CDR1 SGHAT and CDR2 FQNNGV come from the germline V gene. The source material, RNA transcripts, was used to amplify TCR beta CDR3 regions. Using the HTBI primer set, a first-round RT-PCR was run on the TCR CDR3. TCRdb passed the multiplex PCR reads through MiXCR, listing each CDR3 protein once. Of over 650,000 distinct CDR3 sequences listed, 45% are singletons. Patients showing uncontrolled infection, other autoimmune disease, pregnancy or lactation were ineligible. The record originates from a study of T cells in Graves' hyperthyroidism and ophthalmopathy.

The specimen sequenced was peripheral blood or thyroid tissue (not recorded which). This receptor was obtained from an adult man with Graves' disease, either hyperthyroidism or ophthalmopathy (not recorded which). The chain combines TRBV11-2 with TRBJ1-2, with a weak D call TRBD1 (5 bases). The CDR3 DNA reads TGTGCCAGCAGCACACCTTCAGGGATCTACCCCTTC. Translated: CASSTPSGIYPF.